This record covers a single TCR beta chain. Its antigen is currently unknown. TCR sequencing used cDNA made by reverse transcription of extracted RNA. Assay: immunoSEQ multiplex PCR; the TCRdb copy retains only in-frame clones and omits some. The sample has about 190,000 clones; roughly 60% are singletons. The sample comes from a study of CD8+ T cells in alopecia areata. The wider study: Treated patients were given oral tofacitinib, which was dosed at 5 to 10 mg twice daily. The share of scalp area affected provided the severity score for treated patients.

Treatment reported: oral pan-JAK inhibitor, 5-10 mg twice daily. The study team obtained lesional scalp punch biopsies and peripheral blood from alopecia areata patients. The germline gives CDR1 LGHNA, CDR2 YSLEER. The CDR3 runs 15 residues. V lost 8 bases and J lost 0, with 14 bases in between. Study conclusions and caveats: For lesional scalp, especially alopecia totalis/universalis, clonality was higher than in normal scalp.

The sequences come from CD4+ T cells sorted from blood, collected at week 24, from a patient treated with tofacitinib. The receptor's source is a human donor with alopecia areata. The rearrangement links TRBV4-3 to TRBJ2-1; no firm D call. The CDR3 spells CASRDGHGSYNEQFF. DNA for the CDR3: TGCGCCAGCCGCGACGGTCATGGCTCCTACAATGAGCAGTTCTTC.